Listed below are T cell receptor beta chains from one sample, sequenced in a study of cytomegalovirus exposure and HLA in healthy donors. Sequencing used immunoSEQ multiplex PCR; TCRdb keeps in-frame clones, though not all of them. Of 85,000 to 100,000 clones detected, 64% appear once; the ten largest clones hold roughly 3.2%. The sample consisted of PBMCs. The receptor source for this set is a man in his fifties or sixties in good health and CMV-seronegative. The CDR3 runs from the conserved cysteine through the conserved F or W. Fields, in order: clone size, J gene, V gene, D gene, CDR3 DNA, CDR3 protein. D genes are given only for firm matches. Where a row states a size, it is once, few, many or the class of an expanded clone; other rows omit it.

clone_size: -
j_call: TRBJ2-1
v_call: TRBV2
d_call: -
cdr3_nt: TGTGCCAGCAGTGAACGGGGTTTCAATGAGCAGTTCTTC
cdr3_aa: CASSERGFNEQFF

clone_size: -
j_call: TRBJ2-7
v_call: TRBV7-9
d_call: TRBD2
cdr3_nt: TGTGCCAGCAGGCCACCGGGACTAGCGGACAGCTCCTACGAGCAGTACTTC
cdr3_aa: CASRPPGLADSSYEQYF

clone_size: -
j_call: TRBJ2-7
v_call: TRBV5-1
d_call: -
cdr3_nt: TGCGCCAGCAGCTTGGTGGCTGACACCTACGAGCAGTACTTC
cdr3_aa: CASSLVADTYEQYF

clone_size: -
j_call: TRBJ2-1
v_call: TRBV5-4
d_call: -
cdr3_nt: TGTGCCAGCAGCTTGACAGGGACCCACAATGAGCAGTTCTTC
cdr3_aa: CASSLTGTHNEQFF

clone_size: few
j_call: TRBJ2-3
v_call: TRBV29-1
d_call: -
cdr3_nt: TGCAGCGTTGCTCAGGGAAGCACAGATACGCAGTATTTT
cdr3_aa: CSVAQGSTDTQYF

clone_size: -
j_call: TRBJ2-2
v_call: TRBV9
d_call: -
cdr3_nt: TGTGCCAGCAGCGCCCTCCAGACCGGGGAGCTGTTTTTT
cdr3_aa: CASSALQTGELFF

clone_size: -
j_call: TRBJ1-1
v_call: TRBV5-1
d_call: TRBD1
cdr3_nt: TGCGCCAGCAGCTTGGAACCCTACGGACAGGGCACTGAAGCTTTCTTT
cdr3_aa: CASSLEPYGQGTEAFF

clone_size: once
j_call: TRBJ2-1
v_call: TRBV2
d_call: -
cdr3_nt: TGTGCCAGCAGTGAACGCGGGACTCTCTACAATGAGCAGTTCTTC
cdr3_aa: CASSERGTLYNEQFF

clone_size: -
j_call: TRBJ1-6
v_call: TRBV2
d_call: TRBD1
cdr3_nt: TGTGCCAGCAGTGCGACAGGGGGCTCCACACCCCTCCACTTT
cdr3_aa: CASSATGGSTPLHF

clone_size: -
j_call: TRBJ1-1
v_call: TRBV11-3
d_call: TRBD1
cdr3_nt: TGTGCCAGCAGCCCCGTTGAACAGGGGAGCACTGAAGCTTTCTTT
cdr3_aa: CASSPVEQGSTEAFF

clone_size: -
j_call: TRBJ2-5
v_call: TRBV5-1
d_call: TRBD2
cdr3_nt: TGCGCCAGCAGCGCGGGACTAGCGGGAGCTCGGGAGACCCAGTACTTC
cdr3_aa: CASSAGLAGARETQYF

clone_size: few
j_call: TRBJ2-5
v_call: TRBV11-2
d_call: TRBD2
cdr3_nt: TGTGCCAGCAGCACCGCGGGACTAGCGGTACAAGAGACCCAGTACTTC
cdr3_aa: CASSTAGLAVQETQYF

clone_size: -
j_call: TRBJ2-2
v_call: TRBV5-4
d_call: TRBD2
cdr3_nt: TGTGCCAGCAGCTACCGGACTAGCGCGAACACCGGGGAGCTGTTTTTT
cdr3_aa: CASSYRTSANTGELFF

clone_size: few
j_call: TRBJ1-1
v_call: TRBV7-8
d_call: -
cdr3_nt: TGTGCCAGCATCGGTTTGGGCAGGGGAGCTGAAGCTTTCTTT
cdr3_aa: CASIGLGRGAEAFF

clone_size: few
j_call: TRBJ1-2
v_call: TRBV2
d_call: TRBD1
cdr3_nt: TGTGCCAGCAGGGACTCAAGGACAGGGAATGGCTACACCTTC
cdr3_aa: CASRDSRTGNGYTF

clone_size: -
j_call: TRBJ2-7
v_call: TRBV4-1
d_call: -
cdr3_nt: TGCGCCAGCAGCTCCCCGGGACTCGGATGGTCCGAGCAGTACTTC
cdr3_aa: CASSSPGLGWSEQYF

clone_size: -
j_call: TRBJ2-7
v_call: TRBV18
d_call: TRBD1
cdr3_nt: TGTGCCAGCTCACCCCGGACAGGGATATTGGGGGAGCAGTACTTC
cdr3_aa: CASSPRTGILGEQYF

clone_size: few
j_call: TRBJ2-7
v_call: TRBV9
d_call: TRBD1
cdr3_nt: TGTGCCAGCGGGGTTGGACAGGGTAGCTACGAGCAGTACTTC
cdr3_aa: CASGVGQGSYEQYF

clone_size: -
j_call: TRBJ1-4
v_call: TRBV6-6
d_call: TRBD1
cdr3_nt: TGTGCCAGCAGTACCACAGGGGGCAGTTATGAAAAACTGTTTTTT
cdr3_aa: CASSTTGGSYEKLFF

clone_size: -
j_call: TRBJ2-4
v_call: TRBV7-3
d_call: TRBD2
cdr3_nt: TGTGCCAGCAGCTCCTCTCGAGCGGGGCGATGGAACATTCAGTACTTC
cdr3_aa: CASSSSRAGRWNIQYF

clone_size: few
j_call: TRBJ2-2
v_call: TRBV5-6
d_call: TRBD2
cdr3_nt: TGTGCCAGCAGCTTCCTTCGGCGGGGGGGCACCGGGGAGCTGTTTTTT
cdr3_aa: CASSFLRRGGTGELFF

clone_size: few
j_call: TRBJ2-5
v_call: TRBV28
d_call: -
cdr3_nt: TGTGCCACAAATTCCGGGACTGCTAAAGAGACCCAGTACTTC
cdr3_aa: CATNSGTAKETQYF

clone_size: few
j_call: TRBJ1-5
v_call: TRBV28
d_call: -
cdr3_nt: TGTGCCAGCACCCCATGGGGGGATGGATCTCAGCCCCAGCATTTT
cdr3_aa: CASTPWGDGSQPQHF

clone_size: -
j_call: TRBJ2-3
v_call: TRBV10-2
d_call: TRBD2
cdr3_nt: TGCGCCAGCAGTGAGCTAGCGGGGTCGGCAGATACGCAGTATTTT
cdr3_aa: CASSELAGSADTQYF

clone_size: -
j_call: TRBJ2-1
v_call: TRBV5-4
d_call: TRBD1
cdr3_nt: TGTGCCAGCAGCCCGGGACAGTCCTACAATGAGCAGTTCTTC
cdr3_aa: CASSPGQSYNEQFF

clone_size: -
j_call: TRBJ1-2
v_call: TRBV6-1
d_call: -
cdr3_nt: TGTGCCAGCAGAGGACTAGAACTCCACGGCAATGGCTACACCTTC
cdr3_aa: CASRGLELHGNGYTF

clone_size: -
j_call: TRBJ2-6
v_call: TRBV10-3
d_call: TRBD2
cdr3_nt: TGTGCCCCTCAAGGGGGGACTAGCGTCCCTGGGGCCAACGTCCTGACTTTC
cdr3_aa: CAPQGGTSVPGANVLTF

clone_size: -
j_call: TRBJ2-2
v_call: TRBV2
d_call: -
cdr3_nt: TGTGCCAGCAGACCCACTAGTGGGAGAAGGAACGGGGAGCCGTTTTTT
cdr3_aa: CASRPTSGRRNGEPFF

clone_size: -
j_call: TRBJ1-4
v_call: TRBV9
d_call: -
cdr3_nt: TGTGCCAGCAGCCTGGTTCTACAGAATGAAAAACTGTTTTTT
cdr3_aa: CASSLVLQNEKLFF

clone_size: once
j_call: TRBJ2-3
v_call: TRBV6-1
d_call: TRBD2
cdr3_nt: TGTGCCAGCAGTGAATGGTCGGGGGGGGGTGGGTTAGATACGCAGTATTTT
cdr3_aa: CASSEWSGGGGLDTQYF

clone_size: -
j_call: TRBJ1-1
v_call: TRBV30
d_call: -
cdr3_nt: TGTGCCTGGAGTTGGCGGAGAAATACTGAAGCTTTCTTT
cdr3_aa: CAWSWRRNTEAFF

clone_size: few
j_call: TRBJ1-5
v_call: TRBV15
d_call: TRBD1
cdr3_nt: TGTGCCACAAAAACAGGGGAGAGCAATCAGCCCCAGCATTTT
cdr3_aa: CATKTGESNQPQHF

clone_size: -
j_call: TRBJ2-1
v_call: TRBV7-3
d_call: -
cdr3_nt: TGTGCCAGCAGCTTAATTGCGCACAATGAGCAGTTCTTC
cdr3_aa: CASSLIAHNEQFF

clone_size: -
j_call: TRBJ2-7
v_call: TRBV5-5
d_call: -
cdr3_nt: TGTGCCAGCAGCTTGGAACAGACCTACGAGCAGTACTTC
cdr3_aa: CASSLEQTYEQYF

clone_size: -
j_call: TRBJ1-1
v_call: TRBV28
d_call: -
cdr3_nt: TGTGCCACCTCCAGCACGGGTCGCTTTAACACTGAAGCTTTCTTT
cdr3_aa: CATSSTGRFNTEAFF

clone_size: -
j_call: TRBJ1-1
v_call: TRBV2
d_call: -
cdr3_nt: TGTGCCAGCAGAATAGACACGAACACTGAAGCTTTCTTT
cdr3_aa: CASRIDTNTEAFF

clone_size: -
j_call: TRBJ1-3
v_call: TRBV6-1
d_call: -
cdr3_nt: TGTGCCAGCGGGGAGCCGTACTCTGGAAACACCATATATTTT
cdr3_aa: CASGEPYSGNTIYF

clone_size: -
j_call: TRBJ1-3
v_call: TRBV2
d_call: -
cdr3_nt: TGTGCCAGCAGGGGGAACGGGGGGCGAAACACCATATATTTT
cdr3_aa: CASRGNGGRNTIYF

clone_size: -
j_call: TRBJ2-1
v_call: TRBV5-1
d_call: TRBD1
cdr3_nt: TGCGCCAGCAGGTTTCAGGGGACAGTGGCCTACAATGAGCAGTTCTTC
cdr3_aa: CASRFQGTVAYNEQFF

clone_size: -
j_call: TRBJ1-2
v_call: TRBV28
d_call: -
cdr3_nt: TGTGCCAGCAAAGTTTGGAGAGATATCTATGGCTACACCTTC
cdr3_aa: CASKVWRDIYGYTF

clone_size: -
j_call: TRBJ2-2
v_call: TRBV6-6
d_call: -
cdr3_nt: TGTGCCAGCATCCAGGCAGGGTTAAGCACCGGGGAGCTGTTTTTT
cdr3_aa: CASIQAGLSTGELFF

clone_size: -
j_call: TRBJ1-3
v_call: TRBV15
d_call: -
cdr3_nt: TGTGCCACCAGCAGAGATGGGAGATACTCTGGAAACACCATATATTTT
cdr3_aa: CATSRDGRYSGNTIYF

clone_size: -
j_call: TRBJ1-6
v_call: TRBV7-9
d_call: -
cdr3_nt: TGTGCCAGCAGCTTAGTACAGGAAAGTTCACCCCTCCACTTT
cdr3_aa: CASSLVQESSPLHF

clone_size: -
j_call: TRBJ2-1
v_call: TRBV7-2
d_call: -
cdr3_nt: TGTGCCAGCAGATCCCCCTTGAGGGGGAGCTACAATGAGCAGTTCTTC
cdr3_aa: CASRSPLRGSYNEQFF

clone_size: few
j_call: TRBJ2-7
v_call: TRBV15
d_call: -
cdr3_nt: TGTGCCACCAGCAGAGATAAGGGGCTGGCCTACGAGCAGTACTTC
cdr3_aa: CATSRDKGLAYEQYF

clone_size: few
j_call: TRBJ1-2
v_call: TRBV25-1
d_call: -
cdr3_nt: TGTGCCAGCAGTGACTGGACAGCTAACTATGGCTACACCTTC
cdr3_aa: CASSDWTANYGYTF

clone_size: -
j_call: TRBJ1-5
v_call: TRBV27
d_call: -
cdr3_nt: TGTGCCAGCAGCTACGACGGGGGTCAGCCCCAGCATTTT
cdr3_aa: CASSYDGGQPQHF

clone_size: -
j_call: TRBJ2-5
v_call: TRBV29-1
d_call: -
cdr3_nt: TGCAGCGTCCCCGCGAGCCAAGAGACCCAGTACTTC
cdr3_aa: CSVPASQETQYF

clone_size: -
j_call: TRBJ2-1
v_call: TRBV5-4
d_call: TRBD2
cdr3_nt: TGTGCCAGCAGTGGGGCGGCTAGCGGGAGTCATGAGCAGTTCTTC
cdr3_aa: CASSGAASGSHEQFF

clone_size: few
j_call: TRBJ2-6
v_call: TRBV7-3
d_call: -
cdr3_nt: TGTGCCAGCATGGACAGTAGCTCTGGGGCCAACGTCCTGACTTTC
cdr3_aa: CASMDSSSGANVLTF

clone_size: -
j_call: TRBJ1-1
v_call: TRBV5-1
d_call: TRBD1
cdr3_nt: TGCGCCAGCAGACGACAGGGAGTGAACACTGAAGCTTTCTTT
cdr3_aa: CASRRQGVNTEAFF

clone_size: -
j_call: TRBJ2-5
v_call: TRBV4-1
d_call: TRBD2
cdr3_nt: TGCGCCAGCAGCCAAAAGCTGTCTAGCGGGGGACGGTACCAAGAGACCCAGTACTTC
cdr3_aa: CASSQKLSSGGRYQETQYF

clone_size: -
j_call: TRBJ2-2
v_call: TRBV9
d_call: TRBD1
cdr3_nt: TGTGCCAGCAGCGTAGGGGACAGGGGTAACGGGGAGCTGTTTTTT
cdr3_aa: CASSVGDRGNGELFF

clone_size: few
j_call: TRBJ2-7
v_call: TRBV4-2
d_call: -
cdr3_nt: TGTGCCAGCAGCCAACAGGGTGGCGAGCAGTACTTC
cdr3_aa: CASSQQGGEQYF

clone_size: -
j_call: TRBJ2-7
v_call: TRBV2
d_call: TRBD1
cdr3_nt: TGTGCCAGCAGTGTGGACAGGGGGAACACCTACGAGCAGTACTTC
cdr3_aa: CASSVDRGNTYEQYF

clone_size: -
j_call: TRBJ1-2
v_call: TRBV7-2
d_call: -
cdr3_nt: TGTGCCAGCAGCTCCCAAGGGGGGGGTGGCTACACCTTC
cdr3_aa: CASSSQGGGGYTF

clone_size: -
j_call: TRBJ1-1
v_call: TRBV18
d_call: TRBD1
cdr3_nt: TGTGCCAGCTCAAACCGGGACAGGGGCACTGAAGCTTTCTTT
cdr3_aa: CASSNRDRGTEAFF

clone_size: -
j_call: TRBJ2-7
v_call: TRBV7-9
d_call: TRBD1
cdr3_nt: TGTGCCAGCAGCTTTACCGCCGGCAGGGGGTACGAGCAGTACTTC
cdr3_aa: CASSFTAGRGYEQYF

clone_size: -
j_call: TRBJ2-1
v_call: TRBV27
d_call: TRBD2
cdr3_nt: TGTGCCAGCAGTTTTTCGGCGGGAGCCGCGTACAATGAGCAGTTCTTC
cdr3_aa: CASSFSAGAAYNEQFF